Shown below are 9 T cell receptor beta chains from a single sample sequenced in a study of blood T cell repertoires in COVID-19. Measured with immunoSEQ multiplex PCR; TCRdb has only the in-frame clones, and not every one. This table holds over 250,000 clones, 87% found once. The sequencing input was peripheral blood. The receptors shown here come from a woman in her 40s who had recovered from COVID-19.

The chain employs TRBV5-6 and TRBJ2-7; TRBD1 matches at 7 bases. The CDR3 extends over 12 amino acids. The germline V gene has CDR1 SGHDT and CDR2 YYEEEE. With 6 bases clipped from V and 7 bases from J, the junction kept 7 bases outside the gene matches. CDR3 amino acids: CASNEGAREQYF. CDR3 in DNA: TGTGCCAGCAATGAGGGGGCGAGGGAGCAGTACTTC. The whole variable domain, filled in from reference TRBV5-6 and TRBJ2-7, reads DAGVTQSPTHLIKTRGQQVTLRCSPKSGHDTVSWYQQALGQGPQFIFQYYEEEERQRGNFPDRFSGHQFPNYSSELNVNALLLGDSALYLCASNEGAREQYFGPGTRLTVT.

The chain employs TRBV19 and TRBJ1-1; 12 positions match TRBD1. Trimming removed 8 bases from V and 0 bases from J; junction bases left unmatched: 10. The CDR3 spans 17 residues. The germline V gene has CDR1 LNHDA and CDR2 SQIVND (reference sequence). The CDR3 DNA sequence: TGTGCCAGTCGGACCGGGACAGGGGGCGTGATGAACACTGAAGCTTTCTTT. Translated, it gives CASRTGTGGVMNTEAFF.

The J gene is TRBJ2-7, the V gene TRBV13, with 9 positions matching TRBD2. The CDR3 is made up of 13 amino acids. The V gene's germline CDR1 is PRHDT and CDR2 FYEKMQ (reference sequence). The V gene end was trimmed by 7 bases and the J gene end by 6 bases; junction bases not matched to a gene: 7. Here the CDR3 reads CASKVLAGSEQYF. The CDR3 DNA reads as TGTGCCAGCAAGGTGCTAGCGGGGTCCGAGCAGTACTTC. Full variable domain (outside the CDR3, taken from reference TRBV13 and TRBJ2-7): AAGVIQSPRHLIKEKRETATLKCYPIPRHDTVYWYQQGPGQDPQFLISFYEKMQSDKGSIPDRFSAQQFSDYHSELNMSSLELGDSALYFCASKVLAGSEQYFGPGTRLTVT.

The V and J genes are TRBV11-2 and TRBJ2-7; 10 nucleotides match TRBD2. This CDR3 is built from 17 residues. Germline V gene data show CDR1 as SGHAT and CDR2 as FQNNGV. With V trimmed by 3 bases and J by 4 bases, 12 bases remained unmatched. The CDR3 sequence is CASSFLGPSGGVYEQYF. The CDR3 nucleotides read TGTGCCAGCAGCTTCCTAGGGCCTAGCGGGGGCGTTTACGAGCAGTACTTC.

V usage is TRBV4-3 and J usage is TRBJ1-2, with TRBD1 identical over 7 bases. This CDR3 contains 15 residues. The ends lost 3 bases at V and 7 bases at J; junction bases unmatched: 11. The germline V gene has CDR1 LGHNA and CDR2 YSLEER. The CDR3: CASSHTQQGRGGYTF. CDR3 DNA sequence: TGCGCCAGCAGCCATACCCAACAGGGGCGGGGTGGCTACACCTTC.

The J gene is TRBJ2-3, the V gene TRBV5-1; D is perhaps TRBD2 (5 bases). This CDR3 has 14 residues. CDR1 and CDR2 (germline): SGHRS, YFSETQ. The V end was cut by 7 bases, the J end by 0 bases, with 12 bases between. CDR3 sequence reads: CASGRGSSTDTQYF. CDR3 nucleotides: TGCGCCAGCGGTCGGGGATCTAGCACAGATACGCAGTATTTT.

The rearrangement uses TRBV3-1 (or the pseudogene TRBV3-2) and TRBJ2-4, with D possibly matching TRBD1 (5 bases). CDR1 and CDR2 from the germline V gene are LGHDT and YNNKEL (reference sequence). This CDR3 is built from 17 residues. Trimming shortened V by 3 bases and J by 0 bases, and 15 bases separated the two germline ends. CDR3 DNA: TGTGCCAGCAGCCATCTTTCTGGACATCTAGCCAAAAACATTCAGTACTTC. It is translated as CASSHLSGHLAKNIQYF.

The CDR3 DNA sequence: TGCGCCAGCAGCTTCCAGACAGGCCACTACAATGAGCAGTTCTTC. This gives the protein CASSFQTGHYNEQFF. This chain links TRBV5-1 with TRBJ2-1, with D maybe TRBD1 (6 bases). Germline lookup yields CDR1 SGHRS and CDR2 YFSETQ. There are 15 residues in the CDR3. V was pared by 2 bases and J by 3 bases, with 12 bases between. Looking up the rest from reference TRBV5-1 and TRBJ2-1 gives the full variable domain: KAGVTQTPRYLIKTRGQQVTLSCSPISGHRSVSWYQQTPGQGLQFLFEYFSETQRNKGNFPGRFSGRQFSNSRSEMNVSTLELGDSALYLCASSFQTGHYNEQFFGPGTRLTVL.

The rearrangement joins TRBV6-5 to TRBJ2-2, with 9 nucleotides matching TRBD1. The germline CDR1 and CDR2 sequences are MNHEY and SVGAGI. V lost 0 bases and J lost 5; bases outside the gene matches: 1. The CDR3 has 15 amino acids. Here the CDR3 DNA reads TGTGCCAGCAGTTACTCGACAGGGGGGACCGGGGAGCTGTTTTTT. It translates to CASSYSTGGTGELFF.